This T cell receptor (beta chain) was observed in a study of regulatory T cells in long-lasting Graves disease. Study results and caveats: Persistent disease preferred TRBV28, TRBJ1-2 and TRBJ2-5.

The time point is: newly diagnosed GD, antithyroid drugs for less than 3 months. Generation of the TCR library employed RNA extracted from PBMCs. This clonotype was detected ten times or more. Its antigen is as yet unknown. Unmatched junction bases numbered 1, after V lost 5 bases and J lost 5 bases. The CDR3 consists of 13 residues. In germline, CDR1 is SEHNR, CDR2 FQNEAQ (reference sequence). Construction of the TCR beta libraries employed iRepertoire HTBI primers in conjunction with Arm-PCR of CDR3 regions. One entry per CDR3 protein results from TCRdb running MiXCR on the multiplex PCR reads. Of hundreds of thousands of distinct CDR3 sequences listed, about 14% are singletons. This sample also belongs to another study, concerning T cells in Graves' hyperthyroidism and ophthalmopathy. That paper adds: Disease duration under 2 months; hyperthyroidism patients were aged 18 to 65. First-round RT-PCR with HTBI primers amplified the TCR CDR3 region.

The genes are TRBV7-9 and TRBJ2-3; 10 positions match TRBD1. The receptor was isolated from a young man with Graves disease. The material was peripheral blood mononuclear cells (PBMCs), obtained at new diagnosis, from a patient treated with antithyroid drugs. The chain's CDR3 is CASSRDRGDTQYF. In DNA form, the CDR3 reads TGTGCCAGCAGCAGGGACAGGGGAGATACGCAGTATTTT.